This T cell receptor beta chain originates from a study of blood T cell repertoires in COVID-19. Whole-study context: There were acute and convalescent COVID-19 samples, and they came from the United States, Italy and Spain. Sources were T cells, B-cell-depleted T cells, or PBMCs; the material itself was cDNA or gDNA.

V lost 1 base, J lost 6 bases, and 3 bases stayed unmatched. There are 15 residues in the CDR3. Germline CDR1 SGHDN, CDR2 FVKESK. In the original workflow: Scientists estimated how many nucleated cells there were by amplifying reference gene primers. The assay was immunoSEQ multiplex PCR, and TCRdb's table has in-frame clones only and misses some. V and J calls and clone size are copied from that table; D and trimming were computed from the DNA. The sample consists of some 300,000 clones, more than 70% of them appearing once. The material sequenced was peripheral blood. The rearrangement uses TRBV14 and TRBJ2-3; the match to TRBD2 covers 11 bases. This sequence originates from a woman between 25 and 40 years old who had recovered from COVID-19. CDR3 sequence: CASSQVAGGLDTQYF. The CDR3 bases are TGTGCCAGCAGCCAAGTAGCGGGGGGGCTGGATACGCAGTATTTT. The variable domain in full, completed from reference TRBV14 and TRBJ2-3, reads EAGVTQFPSHSVIEKGQTVTLRCDPISGHDNLYWYRRVMGKEIKFLLHFVKESKQDESGMPNNRFLAERTGGTYSTLKVQPAELEDSGVYFCASSQVAGGLDTQYFGPGTRLTVL.